The next 15 T cell receptor beta chains were all read from a single sample in a study of shared clonotypes between healthy human individuals. TCRdb's table, derived via immunoSEQ multiplex PCR, lists solely in-frame clones and lacks some. Among about 2.5 million clones listed, 85% to 95% were seen once. Sequencing used naive CD4+ T cells from PBMCs. The subset here: CD45RA+ positively selected. All receptors derive from a man aged 18-30 years in good health. Some clones in this sample may be carry-over from other donors' samples.

This chain uses TRBV28 with TRBJ1-2; TRBD1 agrees at 9 bases. The CDR3 has 14 residues. The V gene end was trimmed by 4 bases and the J gene end by 4 bases; junction bases not matched to a gene: 4. Germline lookup yields CDR1 MDHEN and CDR2 SYDVKM. The CDR3 DNA reads as TGTGCCAGCAGTTACAGGGGGCAGGGCTATGGCTACACCTTC. This encodes CASSYRGQGYGYTF.

The chain has TRBV29-1 and TRBJ2-7; 12 nucleotides match TRBD1. Germline V gene sequence: CDR1 SQVTM, CDR2 ANQGSEA. Trimming removed 7 bases from V and 7 bases from J; junction bases left unmatched: 5. The CDR3 loop spans 12 amino acids. The CDR3 nucleotides read TGCAGCGGGGGACAGGGGGCTAGTGAGCAGTACTTC. Its protein product is CSGGQGASEQYF.

Comments on this clone: The sample carries other DNA sequences with the same CDR3. V is TRBV6-5 and J is TRBJ1-5, with D tentatively TRBD1 (5 bases). CDR1 and CDR2 from the germline V gene are MNHEY and SVGAGI. Trimming took off 5 bases at V and 0 bases at J, with 11 bases between the two ends. The CDR3 has 15 residues. CDR3 DNA: TGTGCCAGCAGTCGCCGACAGAATAGCAATCAGCCCCAGCATTTT. Translating it yields CASSRRQNSNQPQHF.

The CDR3 sequence is CASSSQVNQPQHF. In nucleotides, the CDR3 is TGCGCCAGCAGCTCCCAGGTAAATCAGCCCCAGCATTTT. This chain uses TRBV5-1 with TRBJ1-5; D remains unclear. The V end lost 3 bases, the J end lost 4 bases, and 8 bases lay between the germline ends. This CDR3 region has 13 residues. Germline CDR1 is SGHRS and CDR2 is YFSETQ.

This sequence joins TRBV9 and TRBJ2-2; 9 bases are shared with TRBD1. J lost 5 bases, V lost 4 bases, and 9 bases had no gene match. CDR3 size: 16 residues. CDR1 SGDLS and CDR2 YYNGEE come from the germline V gene. The CDR3 here is CASSLTGGSGTGELFF. CDR3 nucleotides: TGTGCCAGCAGCTTAACAGGGGGCAGTGGAACCGGGGAGCTGTTTTTT.

The chain employs TRBV5-4 and TRBJ2-4, with 7 bases matching TRBD2. CDR1 and CDR2 (germline): SGHNT, YYREEE (reference sequence). The CDR3 covers 15 residues. V trimming: 1 base; J trimming: 9 bases; junction bases outside the gene matches: 10. The CDR3 DNA reads TGTGCCAGCAGCTTGTCGGGGAGGGCAGCTGGCATTCAGTACTTC. Protein: CASSLSGRAAGIQYF. The variable domain in full, with the rest retrieved from reference TRBV5-4 and TRBJ2-4, is ETGVTQSPTHLIKTRGQQVTLRCSSQSGHNTVSWYQQALGQGPQFIFQYYREEENGRGNFPPRFSGLQFPNYSSELNVNALELDDSALYLCASSLSGRAAGIQYFGAGTRLSVL.

This chain links TRBV18 with TRBJ2-1; TRBD2 aligns across 9 bases. The V gene end was trimmed by 6 bases and the J gene end by 9 bases; junction bases not matched to a gene: 15. The CDR3 consists of 16 residues. The germline V gene has CDR1 KGHSH and CDR2 LQKENI. As DNA, the CDR3 is TGTGCCAGCTCGCCAAGCGGGAGGCTCCCGGGCGGTGAGCAGTTCTTC. Amino acid sequence: CASSPSGRLPGGEQFF. Combining the CDR3 with reference TRBV18 and TRBJ2-1 gives the whole variable domain NAGVMQNPRHLVRRRGQEARLRCSPMKGHSHVYWYRQLPEEGLKFMVYLQKENIIDESGMPKERFSAEFPKEGPSILRIQQVVRGDSAAYFCASSPSGRLPGGEQFFGPGTRLTVL.

Comment on this clone: One junction end disagrees with the germline gene, perhaps due to a read error. This chain connects TRBV29-1 to TRBJ2-1, with D possibly matching TRBD2 (6 bases). Germline V gene data show CDR1 as SQVTM and CDR2 as ANQGSEA. The CDR3 loop spans 13 amino acids. CDR3 sequence: CSVAWGDPNGQFF. The CDR3 DNA is TGCAGCGTTGCGTGGGGGGATCCGAATGGGCAGTTCTTC.

Worth noting for this clone: Other DNA sequences in the sample encode the same CDR3. The chain is built from TRBV5-1 and TRBJ2-5, with D possibly TRBD2 on 6 matching bases. The CDR3 spans 14 residues. The V end lost 0 bases, the J end lost 4 bases, and 10 bases lay between the germline ends. Germline loops: CDR1 SGHRS, CDR2 YFSETQ. In DNA, the CDR3 is TGCGCCAGCAGCTTGGAACAGGAGGGAGAGACCCAGTACTTC. This encodes CASSLEQEGETQYF.

The V call is TRBV4-2, the J call TRBJ1-4; D is unresolved. V shed 4 bases and J shed 4 bases, with 7 bases lying between them. The CDR3 is made up of 13 amino acids. Germline values: CDR1 LGHNA, CDR2 YNFKEQ. Here the CDR3 reads CASSPGNNEKLFF. The CDR3, as DNA: TGTGCCAGCAGCCCGGGGAATAATGAAAAACTGTTTTTT.

The table lists this clone with a few counts. The sample carries other DNA sequences with the same CDR3. The rearrangement uses TRBV6-5 and TRBJ2-5, with D perhaps TRBD1 or TRBD2 (5 bases each). V dropped 2 bases and J dropped 1 base, with 5 bases sitting between them. The CDR3 is made up of 13 amino acids. Germline V gene lookup returns CDR1 MNHEY and CDR2 SVGAGI. CDR3 amino acids: CASSYGGQETQYF. CDR3 sequence (DNA): TGTGCCAGCAGTTACGGGGGCCAAGAGACCCAGTACTTC.

This chain connects TRBV6-6 to TRBJ1-4, with a tentative D call TRBD1 (6 bases). This CDR3 has 15 amino acids. Deletions cut 7 bases from V and 7 bases from J, with 19 bases between. Germline V CDR1 and CDR2: MNHNY, SVGAGI (reference sequence). CDR3 coding DNA: TGTGCCAGCAAACTGGAGGGAAAGGGGGGTGAAAAACTGTTTTTT. Translating gives CASKLEGKGGEKLFF.

The chain employs TRBV19 and TRBJ2-5; 7 nucleotides agree with TRBD2. The trim removed 6 bases at V and 9 bases at J, leaving 7 bases unmatched. The CDR3 consists of 12 residues. Germline V CDR1 and CDR2: LNHDA, SQIVND (reference sequence). The CDR3 here is CASSPAGVAQYF. The CDR3 bases are TGTGCCAGTAGCCCTGCGGGGGTGGCCCAGTACTTC.

This chain links TRBV5-5 with TRBJ1-5, with no clear D. V was cut by 1 base and J by 7 bases, with 12 bases left in between. Germline V gene lookup returns CDR1 SGHKS and CDR2 YYEKEE (reference sequence). CDR3 size: 14 residues. The CDR3 nucleotides read TGTGCCAGCAGCTTGATTGTGGCAGCGCAGCCCCAGCATTTT. Its protein is CASSLIVAAQPQHF.

The chain links TRBV6-1 to TRBJ2-7; tentatively, D is TRBD1 or TRBD2 (5 bases each). From germline, CDR1 is MNHNS and CDR2 SASEGT. This CDR3 is 14 amino acids long. V lost 6 bases, J lost 2 bases, and 14 bases lay in between. Written as DNA, the CDR3 is TGTGCCAGCAGAGAGGGACCGAAGACCTACGAGCAGTACTTC. Residues: CASREGPKTYEQYF.